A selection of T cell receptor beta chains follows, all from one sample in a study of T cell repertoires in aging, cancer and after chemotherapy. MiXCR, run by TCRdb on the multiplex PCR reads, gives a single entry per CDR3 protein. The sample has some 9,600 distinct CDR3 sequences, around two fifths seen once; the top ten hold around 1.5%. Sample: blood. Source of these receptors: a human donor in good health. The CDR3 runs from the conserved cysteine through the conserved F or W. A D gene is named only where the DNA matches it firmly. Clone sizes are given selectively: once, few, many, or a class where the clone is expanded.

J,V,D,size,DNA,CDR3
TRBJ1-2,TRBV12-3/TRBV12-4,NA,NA,TGTGCCAGCTCACCATCACAGGGTAACTATGGCTACACCTTC,CASSPSQGNYGYTF
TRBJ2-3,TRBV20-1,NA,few,TGCAGTGCTAGAGATTCGGTAGCTACGCAGTATTTT,CSARDSVATQYF
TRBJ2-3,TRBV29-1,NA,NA,TGCAGCGTTTCGGGACTCACTATTAGCACAGATACGCAGTATTTT,CSVSGLTISTDTQYF
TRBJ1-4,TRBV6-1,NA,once,TGTGCCAGCAGTTACCGGGGGGAAGCTAATGAAAAACTGTTTTTT,CASSYRGEANEKLFF
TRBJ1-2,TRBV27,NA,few,TGTGCCAGCAGTCTAGGCGGCAGGGGATCCTATGGCTACACCTTC,CASSLGGRGSYGYTF
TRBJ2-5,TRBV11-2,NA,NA,TGTGCCAGCAGCTTATGGCGGGAAGAGACCCAGTACTTC,CASSLWREETQYF
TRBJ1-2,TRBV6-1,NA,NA,TGTGCCAGCAGTGACAGGGACGGTGGCTACACCTTC,CASSDRDGGYTF
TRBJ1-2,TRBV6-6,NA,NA,TGTGCCAGCAGTTACTCGAGCCCCGGAGGCGCCACCTTC,CASSYSSPGGATF
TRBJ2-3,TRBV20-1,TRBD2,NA,TGCAGTGCCAAAGGAGCGGGGGGGCCGGCGAGCACAGATACGCAGTATTTT,CSAKGAGGPASTDTQYF
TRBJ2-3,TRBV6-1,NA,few,TGTGCCATCAGTGATGAGCGGGTCACAGATACGCAGTATTTT,CAISDERVTDTQYF
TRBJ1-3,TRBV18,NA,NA,TGTGCCAGTTCTCAACCTGGAAACACCATATATTTT,CASSQPGNTIYF
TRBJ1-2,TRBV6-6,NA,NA,TGTGCCAGCAGTTATGCGTCCGATCCGAGCTATGGCTACACCTTC,CASSYASDPSYGYTF
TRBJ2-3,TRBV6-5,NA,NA,TGTGCCAGCAGTCCCCCCGGCAGGGCGACAGATACGCAGTATTTT,CASSPPGRATDTQYF
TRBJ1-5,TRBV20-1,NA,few,TGCAGTGCTAGAGATCTACAGGGATACTCGTCCTTCAATCAGCCCCAGCATTTT,CSARDLQGYSSFNQPQHF
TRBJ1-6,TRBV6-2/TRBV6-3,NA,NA,TGTGCCAGCAGTTACTCGACGGGCTCACCCCTCCACTTT,CASSYSTGSPLHF
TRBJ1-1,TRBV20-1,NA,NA,TGCAGTGCTAGGCGGGACGGGAACACTGAAGCTTTCTTT,CSARRDGNTEAFF
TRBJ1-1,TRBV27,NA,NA,TGTGCCAGCATCTACCAACCCGGTGAAGCTTTCTTT,CASIYQPGEAFF
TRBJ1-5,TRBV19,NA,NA,TGTGCCAGTAGTCTACGTTGGCAGGGGAATCAGCCCCAGCATTTT,CASSLRWQGNQPQHF
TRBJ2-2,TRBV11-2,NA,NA,TGTGCCAGCAGCTTATGGAATCTGGGGGACACCGGGGAGCTGTTTTTT,CASSLWNLGDTGELFF
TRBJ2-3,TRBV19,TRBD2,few,TGTGCCAGTAGCCGGACTAGCGGGGGGCCGACAGATACGCAGTATTTT,CASSRTSGGPTDTQYF
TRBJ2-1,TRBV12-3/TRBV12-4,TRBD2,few,TGTGCCACAAGCGGGGGGAATGAGCAGTTCTTC,CATSGGNEQFF
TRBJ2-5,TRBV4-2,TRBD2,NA,TGTGCCAGCAGCCAAGATGGGGGGGAGTCTAGCGTCGGGACCCAGTACTTC,CASSQDGGESSVGTQYF
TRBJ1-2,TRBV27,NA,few,TGTGCCAGCAGTTTAAATAGGGCTGGCTATGGCTACACCTTC,CASSLNRAGYGYTF
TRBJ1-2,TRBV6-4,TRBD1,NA,TGTGTTAGCAGTGAAACAGGGGACTATGGCTACACCTTC,CVSSETGDYGYTF
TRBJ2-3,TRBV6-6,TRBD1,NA,TGTGCCAGCACTAGGACAGGGGGCAGGTCAGATACGCAGTATTTT,CASTRTGGRSDTQYF
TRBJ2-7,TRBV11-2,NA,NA,TGTGCCAGCAGAGACGGGACACGACGTAGCGAGCAGTACTTC,CASRDGTRRSEQYF
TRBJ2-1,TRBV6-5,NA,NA,TGTGCCAGCAGTTACTCGAAGGGACTCCTTTCCTACAATGAGCAGTTCTTC,CASSYSKGLLSYNEQFF
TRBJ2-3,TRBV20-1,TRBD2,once,TGCAGTGCTAGGGGACCAACCGGGGGGGATACGCAGTATTTT,CSARGPTGGDTQYF
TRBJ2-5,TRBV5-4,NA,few,TGCGCTAGCAGCTTTCGCCGACTCCAAGAGACCCAGTACTTC,CASSFRRLQETQYF
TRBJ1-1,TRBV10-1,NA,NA,TGCGCCAGCAGTGCGAAGGGCTATGGTGAAGCTTTCTTT,CASSAKGYGEAFF
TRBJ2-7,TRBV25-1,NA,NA,TGTGCCAGCAGCCCGAGTGGTATGGGTATCTACGAGCAGTACTTC,CASSPSGMGIYEQYF
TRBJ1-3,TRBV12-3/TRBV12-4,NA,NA,TGTGCCAGCAGTTTTGGCGGGGAGGGAAACACCATATATTTT,CASSFGGEGNTIYF
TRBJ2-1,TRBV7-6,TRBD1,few,TGTGCCAGCAGCACCCCCGGGACAGAGAACAATGAGCAGTTCTTC,CASSTPGTENNEQFF
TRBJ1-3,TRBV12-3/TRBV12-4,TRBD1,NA,TGTGCCAGCATCGGGACAGGAAAAAGGAACACCATATATTTT,CASIGTGKRNTIYF
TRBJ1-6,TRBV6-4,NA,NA,TGTGCCAGCAGCGCGGCAGGGACAAATAATTCACCCCTCCACTTT,CASSAAGTNNSPLHF
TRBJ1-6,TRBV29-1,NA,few,TGCAGCGTTGAACCCGGGACCGCAAATTCACCCCTCCACTTT,CSVEPGTANSPLHF
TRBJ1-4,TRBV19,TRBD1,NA,TGTGCCAGTAGTCCTGGGACAGGGAAAACTGAAAAACTGTTTTTT,CASSPGTGKTEKLFF
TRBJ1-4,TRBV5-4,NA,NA,TGTGCCAGCAGCTTGGCCCCAGGGTCCGATGAAAAACTGTTTTTT,CASSLAPGSDEKLFF
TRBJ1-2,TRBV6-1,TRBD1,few,TGTGCCAGCAGTGATACGACAGGGGGCATCCCCTTC,CASSDTTGGIPF
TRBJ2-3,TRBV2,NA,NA,TGTGCCAGCAGTCCACCCCTCCCCGGCACAGATACGCAGTATTTT,CASSPPLPGTDTQYF
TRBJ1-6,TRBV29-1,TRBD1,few,TGCAGCGTTTTAGAGACAGGGAATTCACCCCTCCACTTT,CSVLETGNSPLHF
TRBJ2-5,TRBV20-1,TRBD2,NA,TGCAGTGCTAGAGATCAGACTAGCGGGGGCGAAGAGACCCAGTACTTC,CSARDQTSGGEETQYF
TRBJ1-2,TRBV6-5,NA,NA,TGTGCCAGCAATGGGGCGGGTCGTAACTATGGCTACACCTTC,CASNGAGRNYGYTF
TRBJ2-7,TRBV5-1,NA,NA,TGCGCCAGCAGCTTGGAGCAGGCCTCCTACGAGCAGTACTTC,CASSLEQASYEQYF
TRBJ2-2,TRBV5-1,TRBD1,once,TGCGCCAGCAGCTTGGAGACAGGGGTGAACACCGGGGAGCTGTTTTTT,CASSLETGVNTGELFF
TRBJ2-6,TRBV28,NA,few,TGTGCCAGCAGTTTATCGGGGATGCCTGGGGCCAACGTCCTGACTTTC,CASSLSGMPGANVLTF
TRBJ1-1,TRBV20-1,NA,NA,TGCAGTGCTAGAGTCAGCGACACTGAAGCTTTCTTT,CSARVSDTEAFF
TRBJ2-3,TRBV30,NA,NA,TGTGCCTGGACGCGGGCCGGGACAGATACGCAGTATTTT,CAWTRAGTDTQYF
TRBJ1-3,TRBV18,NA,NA,TGTGCCAGCTCACCACTAGGGGGTCTCTCTGGAAACACCATATATTTT,CASSPLGGLSGNTIYF
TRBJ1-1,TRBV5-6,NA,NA,TGCGCCAGCAGCTCAGAACCCAGGGCCTCAAGGAACACTGAAGCTTTCTTT,CASSSEPRASRNTEAFF
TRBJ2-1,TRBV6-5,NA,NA,TGTGCCAGCAGACGGATTGGACAGAATGAGCAGTTCTTC,CASRRIGQNEQFF
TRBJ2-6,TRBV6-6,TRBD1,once,TGTGCCAGCAGAGGACAGGGGGATTCTGGGGCCAACGTCCTGACTTTC,CASRGQGDSGANVLTF
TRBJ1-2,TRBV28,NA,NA,TGTGCCATCCTCAGGGGCAACTATGGCTACACCTTC,CAILRGNYGYTF
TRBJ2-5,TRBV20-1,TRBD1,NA,TGCAGTGCTAGAGATCGGTTAGGGGGCGCGAGAGAGACCCAGTACTTC,CSARDRLGGARETQYF
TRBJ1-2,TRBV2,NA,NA,TGTGCCAGCAAAGAAGATGGGGGCTACACCTTC,CASKEDGGYTF